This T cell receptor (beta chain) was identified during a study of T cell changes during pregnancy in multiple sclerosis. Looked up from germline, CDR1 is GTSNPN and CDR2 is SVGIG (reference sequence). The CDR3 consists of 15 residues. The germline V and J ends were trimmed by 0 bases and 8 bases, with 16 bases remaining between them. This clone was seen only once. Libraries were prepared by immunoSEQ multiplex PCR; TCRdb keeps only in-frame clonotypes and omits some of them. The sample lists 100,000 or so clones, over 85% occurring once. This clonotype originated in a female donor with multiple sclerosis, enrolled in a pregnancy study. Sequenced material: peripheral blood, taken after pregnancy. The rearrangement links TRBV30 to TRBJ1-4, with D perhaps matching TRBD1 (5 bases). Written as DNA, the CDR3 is TGTGCCTGGAGTGTACCGTGGGGGGTGGGCGAAAAACTGTTTTTT. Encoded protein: CAWSVPWGVGEKLFF.